The clone carrying this T cell receptor (beta chain) has only a few counts. The antigen is not known. The CDR3 is 13 amino acids. Per the germline V gene, CDR1 is SGDLS and CDR2 is YYNGEE. Trimming pared 5 bases from V and 4 bases from J, leaving 11 bases between. This record comes from a study of early T cells in non-severe SARS-CoV-2 infection. Across the study: From unsorted whole blood, bulk RNA was sequenced, and the chains remained unpaired.

Study-wide points: VDJdb-based matching was biased toward anti-spike CD8 responses and missed private and CD4 specificities.

Attachment of unique molecular identifiers to individual cDNA molecules was performed. TCRdb used MiXCR to reprocess the 5' RACE reads, holding one entry per CDR3 protein. The table shows about 130,000 distinct CDR3 sequences, with approximately 15% occurring only once. V is TRBV9 and J is TRBJ2-3; D gene ambiguous. The TCR sequence derives from an adult who was a healthcare worker with PCR-confirmed SARS-CoV-2 infection or an uninfected control (not recorded which). Sequenced input: whole blood. This CDR3 is CASSLLWADTQYF. DNA for the CDR3: TGTGCCAGCAGTCTGCTTTGGGCAGATACGCAGTATTTT.